This TCR beta chain was profiled in a study of Ad26.COV2.S vaccination and SARS-CoV-2 variants. At the level of the study: Among those in the COV1001 Ad26.COV2.S trial arm was the donor.

Trimming removed 0 bases from V and 7 bases from J, with 13 bases in between. Looked up from germline, CDR1 is SGHVS and CDR2 is FNYEAQ. This CDR3 region has 16 residues. This table comes from immunoSEQ multiplex PCR, and its TCRdb copy is limited to in-frame clones, with some not included. This sample yields 500,000 or so clones, of which approximately 88% are seen a single time; around 13% belongs to the top ten. Noted treatment: 15 to 20 received Ad26.COV2.S at low or high dose, single or two shots; several received placebo; per-sample allocation not given. The study sampled participants on day 63 after the first vaccine or placebo injection.

The V and J genes are TRBV7-6 and TRBJ2-6; TRBD1 might be the D (6 bases). The clonotype comes from a person aged 18-60 years who received the Ad26.COV2.S COVID-19 vaccine or a placebo. The sample consisted of peripheral blood, taken in a trial of Ad26.COV2.S vaccine versus placebo. The CDR3 sequence: CASSLALGALANVLTF. DNA for the CDR3: TGTGCCAGCAGCTTAGCGTTGGGGGCCCTAGCCAACGTCCTGACTTTC.